This T cell receptor (beta chain) was captured in a study of CXCR3-negative and CXCR3-positive naive CD8 T cells. Study-level results: Memory CD8+ cells had much lower diversity, and both naive subsets had comparably high diversity. A higher hydrophobicity marked the TRB CDR3s of CXCR3-positive naive cells versus CXCR3-negative naive cells. The authors found comparable surface CD5 between naive subsets and inferred TCR strength from TRB CDR3 properties.

CDR3 length: 14 amino acids. The germline V gene encodes CDR1 SGHTA and CDR2 FQGNSA. Triplicate sorting captured 300,000 cells each from every CD8+ T cell subset. Cells that were CD45RO-CCR7+CD27+CD95- constituted naive CD8+ T cells. Comment on this clonotype: Its antigen remains unknown.

All TRB cDNA libraries came from 5' RACE performed with UMI labels. TCRdb re-called the 5' RACE reads and shows each CDR3 protein once, DNA omitted. The sample spans approximately 59,000 distinct CDR3 sequences; the ten largest clones claim 0.71%. The sample consisted of naive CXCR3+ CD8+ T cells from blood. Sample subset: CD45RO-CCR7+CD27+CD95- naive CD8+ T cells expressing CXCR3 (TNR3+). The V and J genes are TRBV7-2 and TRBJ2-1. The sequence was collected from a human donor in good health. Some clones in this sample may be carry-over from other donors' samples. The CDR3 here is CASSSFSRDNEQFF.